One and the same sample provided the 23 T cell receptor beta chains below, sequenced in a study of blood T cell repertoires in COVID-19. Method: immunoSEQ multiplex PCR; TCRdb's copy keeps in-frame clones and lacks some. The table lists around 20,000 clones, approximately 86% of them singletons. Sequences were obtained from peripheral blood. All receptors come from a human donor in a cohort sampled during active COVID-19. The donor label of this sample is uncertain.

The J gene is TRBJ1-2, the V gene TRBV5-1; 7 positions match TRBD1. Germline V gene sequence: CDR1 SGHRS, CDR2 YFSETQ. The CDR3 has 15 amino acids. Trimming at V came to 3 bases and at J to 5 bases, leaving 10 bases not matched to a gene. CDR3 nucleotides: TGCGCCAGCAGCTGGAGAGGGACAGTGATTTATGGCTACACCTTC. Protein: CASSWRGTVIYGYTF.

The rearrangement joins TRBV7-9 to TRBJ1-2; TRBD1 matches at 7 bases. CDR1 is SEHNR, CDR2 FQNEAQ, per germline (reference sequence). The J segment lost 1 base and the V segment lost 4 bases, leaving 3 bases of the junction unmatched. The CDR3 is 14 amino acids. The CDR3 here is CASSSWDSNYGYTF. CDR3 sequence (DNA): TGTGCCAGCAGCTCCTGGGACAGTAACTATGGCTACACCTTC.

In DNA form, the CDR3 reads TGTGCCAGCAGCCAAGAACTACCGGGACAGGGGATTAATGAAAAACTGTTTTTT. Encoded protein: CASSQELPGQGINEKLFF. This chain connects TRBV3-1 (or the pseudogene TRBV3-2) to TRBJ1-4; TRBD1 matches 10 bases. The CDR3 is 18 amino acids. Germline V gene sequence: CDR1 LGHDT, CDR2 YNNKEL (reference sequence). V was clipped by 0 bases and J by 4 bases; unmatched bases: 8.

This chain joins TRBV30 and TRBJ1-6; weak D call: TRBD1 (6 bases). From germline, CDR1 is GTSNPN and CDR2 SVGIG (reference sequence). V lost 4 bases, J lost 8 bases, and 15 bases lay in between. This CDR3 has 14 residues. CDR3 nucleotides: TGTGCCTGGACTAGTACAGGGCTTTATTCACCCCTCCACTTT. Its translation: CAWTSTGLYSPLHF.

The rearrangement links TRBV19 to TRBJ2-1; 8 positions match TRBD1. Germline V gene sequence: CDR1 LNHDA, CDR2 SQIVND (reference sequence). V gave up 6 bases and J gave up 6 bases; unmatched junction bases: 4. The CDR3 runs 13 residues. CDR3 nucleotide sequence: TGTGCCAGTAGCGACAGGGGAATCAATGAGCAGTTCTTC. Its protein is CASSDRGINEQFF.

J is TRBJ2-1 and V is TRBV7-3, with 7 bases matching TRBD1. The CDR3 consists of 13 residues. Germline V gives CDR1 SGHTA, CDR2 FQGTGA. The trim removed 3 bases at V and 7 bases at J, leaving 3 bases unmatched. CDR3 sequence reads: CASSLTGSNEQFF. The CDR3, as DNA: TGTGCCAGCAGCTTGACAGGGTCAAATGAGCAGTTCTTC.

The chain is built from TRBV28 and TRBJ2-3; maybe TRBD2 (7 bases). The germline CDR1 and CDR2 sequences are MDHEN and SYDVKM. This CDR3 contains 16 residues. The V end was cut by 4 bases, the J end by 1 base, with 15 bases between. The CDR3 DNA sequence: TGTGCCAGCAGTTCGCAGGGGAGGGGAGGCACAGATACGCAGTATTTT. Its protein is CASSSQGRGGTDTQYF. Drawing the rest from reference TRBV28 and TRBJ2-3, the complete variable domain is DVKVTQSSRYLVKRTGEKVFLECVQDMDHENMFWYRQDPGLGLRLIYFSYDVKMKEKGDIPEGYSVSREKKERFSLILESASTNQTSMYLCASSSQGRGGTDTQYFGPGTRLTVL.

The chain is built from TRBV7-8 and TRBJ2-1; the D gene is possibly TRBD2 (5 bases). The CDR3 extends over 14 amino acids. V dropped 4 bases and J dropped 5 bases, with 12 bases sitting between them. CDR1 SGHVS and CDR2 FQNEAQ come from the germline V gene. The CDR3 sequence: CASSSKRRNNEQFF. The CDR3 DNA reads as TGTGCCAGCAGCTCCAAGCGGAGAAACAATGAGCAGTTCTTC.

The V and J genes are TRBV9 and TRBJ1-2; the D is unclear. Germline V gene data show CDR1 as SGDLS and CDR2 as YYNGEE. CDR3 length: 15 amino acids. The germline V and J ends were trimmed by 0 bases and 0 bases, with 9 bases remaining between them. CDR3 nucleotide sequence: TGTGCCAGCAGCGTAGAAGGGAGCCCTAACTATGGCTACACCTTC. Its protein product is CASSVEGSPNYGYTF.

The chain combines TRBV5-1 with TRBJ2-7, with D possibly matching TRBD1 (5 bases). Between the trimmed V and J ends, which lost 1 base and 3 bases, there was a span of 14 bases. Germline CDR1 reads SGHRS; CDR2 reads YFSETQ. The length of the CDR3 is 15 residues. The CDR3 DNA follows: TGCGCCAGCAGCTTGACGCCGACAAGGGGCTACGAGCAGTACTTC. It specifies CASSLTPTRGYEQYF.

This chain connects TRBV6-5 to TRBJ2-7, with 8 bases matching TRBD2. The CDR3 is 15 residues long. Trimming removed 6 bases from V and 1 base from J; junction bases left unmatched: 8. Germline CDR1 is MNHEY and CDR2 is SVGAGI. The CDR3 bases are TGTGCCAGCAGGTCCAGCGGGAGAAGATCCTACGAGCAGTACTTC. This sequence encodes CASRSSGRRSYEQYF.

The chain joins TRBV10-3 to TRBJ2-1; 13 bases fit TRBD2. There are 16 residues in the CDR3. The V gene end was trimmed by 6 bases and the J gene end by 4 bases; junction bases not matched to a gene: 6. Germline V lookup: CDR1 ENHRY, CDR2 SYGVKD. CDR3 DNA: TGTGCCATCAGCTCAGGGACTAGCGGGGCTTACAATGAGCAGTTCTTC. Translated, it gives CAISSGTSGAYNEQFF.

This clone was recorded once. The V and J genes are TRBV5-1 and TRBJ2-1; TRBD2 matches 10 bases. The CDR3 covers 17 residues. CDR1 is SGHRS, CDR2 YFSETQ, per germline. Unmatched junction bases numbered 13, after V lost 1 base and J lost 9 bases. CDR3 in DNA: TGCGCCAGCAGCTTGTTTGTTCAAGCGGGAGGGCCGGGTGAGCAGTTCTTC. This sequence encodes CASSLFVQAGGPGEQFF.

This chain links TRBV3-1 (or the pseudogene TRBV3-2) with TRBJ2-1, with D hard to call. The V end was cut by 3 bases, the J end by 3 bases, with 9 bases between. The CDR3 sequence is 14 residues long. CDR1 is LGHDT and CDR2 is YNNKEL in the germline V gene (reference sequence). CDR3 in amino acids: CASSHLVNYNEQFF. CDR3 DNA sequence: TGTGCCAGCAGCCACCTAGTTAACTACAATGAGCAGTTCTTC.

This clone was detected only once. The V call is TRBV5-1, the J call TRBJ2-1, with 9 positions matching TRBD1. CDR3 length: 16 amino acids. V trimming: 4 bases; J trimming: 4 bases; junction bases outside the gene matches: 9. CDR1 and CDR2 (germline): SGHRS, YFSETQ. As DNA, the CDR3 is TGCGCCAGCAGCCCAAGTCCCGGGACAGGGTACAATGAGCAGTTCTTC. The encoded protein is CASSPSPGTGYNEQFF.

The CDR3 loop reads CASSKDSYYGYTF. CDR3 bases: TGTGCCAGCAGCAAGGACAGTTACTATGGCTACACCTTC. The chain joins TRBV6-5 to TRBJ1-2; TRBD1 is a possible D gene (6 bases). Germline assignment: CDR1 MNHEY and CDR2 SVGAGI. Trimming left V 6 bases short and J 3 bases short, with 11 bases between. This CDR3 has 13 residues.

J is TRBJ2-4 and V is TRBV5-1, with 9 bases identical to TRBD1. The germline gives CDR1 SGHRS, CDR2 YFSETQ. The CDR3 contains 14 residues. V was pared by 0 bases and J by 6 bases, with 1 base of the junction left unmatched. The CDR3, as DNA: TGCGCCAGCAGCTTGGAGGGACAGGGAAACATTCAGTACTTC. Its protein is CASSLEGQGNIQYF.

The chain joins TRBV7-6 to TRBJ2-1, with 7 positions matching TRBD2. Trimming took 2 bases from V and 16 from J; bases not matched to a gene: 17. CDR3 length: 15 residues. Germline CDR1 is SGHVS and CDR2 is FNYEAQ. The CDR3 nucleotides read TGTGCCAGCAGCTTACTTGTTGGGGGGGAAACGGAACGATTCTTC. Its protein product is CASSLLVGGETERFF.

This chain joins TRBV18 and TRBJ2-1, with TRBD1 matching over 7 bases. With V trimmed by 4 bases and J by 9 bases, 6 bases remained unmatched. The CDR3 is 13 residues long. Germline CDR1 and CDR2: KGHSH and LQKENI. The CDR3 protein is CASSQGTVAEQFF. As DNA, the CDR3 is TGTGCCAGCTCACAAGGGACAGTCGCTGAGCAGTTCTTC. Drawing the rest from reference TRBV18 and TRBJ2-1, the complete variable domain is NAGVMQNPRHLVRRRGQEARLRCSPMKGHSHVYWYRQLPEEGLKFMVYLQKENIIDESGMPKERFSAEFPKEGPSILRIQQVVRGDSAAYFCASSQGTVAEQFFGPGTRLTVL.

The chain is built from TRBV28 and TRBJ1-5, with 7 nucleotides matching TRBD1. Looked up from germline, CDR1 is MDHEN and CDR2 is SYDVKM. CDR3 length: 15 amino acids. The trim removed 5 bases at V and 3 bases at J, leaving 7 bases unmatched. Here the CDR3 DNA reads TGTGCCAGCAGTCCCCGACAGGGTTACAATCAGCCCCAGCATTTT. Its translation is CASSPRQGYNQPQHF.

The V gene is TRBV18, the J gene TRBJ1-1; D is ambiguous. V lost 0 bases and J 6 bases, leaving 14 bases between the germline ends. CDR3 length equals 15 residues. From germline, CDR1 is KGHSH and CDR2 LQKENI. Here the CDR3 DNA reads TGTGCCAGCTCACCACCGGGCAGGACTTTTCCTGAAGCTTTCTTT. Translating it yields CASSPPGRTFPEAFF. The full variable domain, rest sourced from reference TRBV18 and TRBJ1-1, is NAGVMQNPRHLVRRRGQEARLRCSPMKGHSHVYWYRQLPEEGLKFMVYLQKENIIDESGMPKERFSAEFPKEGPSILRIQQVVRGDSAAYFCASSPPGRTFPEAFFGQGTRLTVV.

By sample share, this clone is medium-sized (0.01 to 0.1%). The rearrangement links TRBV5-1 to TRBJ2-2; 7 bases are a match to TRBD1. V lost 7 bases to trimming and J lost 5 bases; unmatched junction nucleotides: 8. The germline V gene encodes CDR1 SGHRS and CDR2 YFSETQ. This CDR3 contains 14 residues. CDR3 amino acids: CASAQGTATGELFF. CDR3 nucleotide sequence: TGCGCCAGCGCCCAAGGGACAGCTACCGGGGAGCTGTTTTTT.

This chain links TRBV14 with TRBJ1-5; D gene ambiguous. The germline V gene encodes CDR1 SGHDN and CDR2 FVKESK. Trimming took off 5 bases at V and 3 bases at J, with 11 bases between the two ends. This CDR3 comprises 14 residues. DNA of the CDR3: TGTGCCAGCAGCAGGCAGGAAGACAATCAGCCCCAGCATTTT. Its protein product is CASSRQEDNQPQHF.